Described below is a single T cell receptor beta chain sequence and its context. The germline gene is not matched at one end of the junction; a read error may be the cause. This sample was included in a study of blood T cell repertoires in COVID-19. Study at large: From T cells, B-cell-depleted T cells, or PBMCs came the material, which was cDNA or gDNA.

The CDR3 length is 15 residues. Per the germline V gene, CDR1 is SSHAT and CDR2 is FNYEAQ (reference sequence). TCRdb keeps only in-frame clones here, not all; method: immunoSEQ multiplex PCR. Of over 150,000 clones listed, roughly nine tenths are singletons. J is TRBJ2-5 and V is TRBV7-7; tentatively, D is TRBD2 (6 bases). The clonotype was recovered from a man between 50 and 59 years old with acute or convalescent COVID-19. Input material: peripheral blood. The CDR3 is CASSLGIAVQETQYF. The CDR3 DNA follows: TGTGCTAGCAGCTTAGGGATAGCGGTTCAAGAGACCCAGTACTTC.